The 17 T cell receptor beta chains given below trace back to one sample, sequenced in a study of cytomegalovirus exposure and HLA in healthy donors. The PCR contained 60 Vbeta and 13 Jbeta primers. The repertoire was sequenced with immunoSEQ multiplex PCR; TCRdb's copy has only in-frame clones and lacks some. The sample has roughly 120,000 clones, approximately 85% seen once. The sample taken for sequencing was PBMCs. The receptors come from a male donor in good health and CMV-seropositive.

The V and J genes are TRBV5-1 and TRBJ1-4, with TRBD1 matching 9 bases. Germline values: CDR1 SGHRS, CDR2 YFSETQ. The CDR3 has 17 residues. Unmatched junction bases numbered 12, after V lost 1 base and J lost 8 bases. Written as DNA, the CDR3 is TGCGCCAGCAGCTTGACGGGACAGGGCCCCTTAGGGGAAAAACTGTTTTTT. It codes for CASSLTGQGPLGEKLFF.

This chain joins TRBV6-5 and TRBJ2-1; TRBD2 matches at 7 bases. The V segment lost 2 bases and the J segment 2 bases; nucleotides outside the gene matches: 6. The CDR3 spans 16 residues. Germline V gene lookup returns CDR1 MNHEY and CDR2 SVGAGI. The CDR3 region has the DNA TGTGCCAGCAGTTACGCGAATCTAGCGGCCTACAATGAGCAGTTCTTC. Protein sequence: CASSYANLAAYNEQFF.

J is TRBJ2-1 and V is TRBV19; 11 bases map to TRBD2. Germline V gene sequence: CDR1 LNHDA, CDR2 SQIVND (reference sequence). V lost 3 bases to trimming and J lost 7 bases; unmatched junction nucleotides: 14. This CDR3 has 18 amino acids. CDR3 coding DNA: TGTGCCAGTAGTATTTCACAGTCTAGCGGGAGGCCCCTTAATGAGCAGTTCTTC. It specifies CASSISQSSGRPLNEQFF.

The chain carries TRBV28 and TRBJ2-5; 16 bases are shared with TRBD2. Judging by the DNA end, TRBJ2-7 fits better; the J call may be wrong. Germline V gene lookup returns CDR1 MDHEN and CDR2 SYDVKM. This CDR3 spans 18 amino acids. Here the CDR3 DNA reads TGTGCCAGCAGTCTGGGACTAGCGGGAGGGCGGAGCTCCTACGAGCAGTACTTC. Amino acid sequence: CASSLGLAGGRSSYEQYF.

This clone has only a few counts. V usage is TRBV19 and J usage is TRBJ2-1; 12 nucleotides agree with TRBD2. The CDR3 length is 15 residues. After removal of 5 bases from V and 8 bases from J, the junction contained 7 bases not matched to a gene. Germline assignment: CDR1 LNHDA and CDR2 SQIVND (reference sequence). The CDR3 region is CASSARTSGTDEQFF. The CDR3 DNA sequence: TGTGCCAGTAGTGCCCGGACTAGCGGGACCGATGAGCAGTTCTTC.

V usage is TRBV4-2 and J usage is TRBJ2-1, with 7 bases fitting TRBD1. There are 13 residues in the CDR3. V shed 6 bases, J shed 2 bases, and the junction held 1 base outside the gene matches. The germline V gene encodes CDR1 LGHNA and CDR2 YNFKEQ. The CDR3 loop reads CASRQGTYNEQFF. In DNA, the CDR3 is TGTGCCAGCAGACAGGGGACCTACAATGAGCAGTTCTTC.

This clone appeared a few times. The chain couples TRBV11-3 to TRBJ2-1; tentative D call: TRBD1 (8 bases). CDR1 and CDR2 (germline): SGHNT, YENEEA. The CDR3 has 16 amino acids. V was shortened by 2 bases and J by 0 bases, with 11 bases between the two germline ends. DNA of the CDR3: TGTGCCAGCAGCTTAAACAGGGGGGGCTCCTACAATGAGCAGTTCTTC. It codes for CASSLNRGGSYNEQFF.

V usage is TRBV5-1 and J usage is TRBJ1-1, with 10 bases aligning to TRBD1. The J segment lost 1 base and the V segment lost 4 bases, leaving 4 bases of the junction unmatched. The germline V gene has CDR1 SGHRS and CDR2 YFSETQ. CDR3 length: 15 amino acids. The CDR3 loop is CASSVDRGRNTEAFF. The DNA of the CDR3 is TGCGCCAGCAGCGTGGACAGGGGGAGGAACACTGAAGCTTTCTTT.

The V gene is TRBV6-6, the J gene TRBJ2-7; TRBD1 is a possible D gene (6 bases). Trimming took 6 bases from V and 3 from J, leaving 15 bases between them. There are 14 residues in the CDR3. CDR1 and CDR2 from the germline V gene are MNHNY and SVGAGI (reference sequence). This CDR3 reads CASSPRGTRYEQYF. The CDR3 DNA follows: TGTGCCAGCAGCCCGAGGGGGACCCGCTACGAGCAGTACTTC.

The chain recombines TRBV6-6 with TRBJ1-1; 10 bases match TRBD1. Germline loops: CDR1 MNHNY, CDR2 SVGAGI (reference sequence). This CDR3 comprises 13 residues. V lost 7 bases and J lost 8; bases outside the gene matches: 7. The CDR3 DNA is TGTGCCAGCAAGGGGACAGGGGTAGGAGAAGCTTTCTTT. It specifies CASKGTGVGEAFF.

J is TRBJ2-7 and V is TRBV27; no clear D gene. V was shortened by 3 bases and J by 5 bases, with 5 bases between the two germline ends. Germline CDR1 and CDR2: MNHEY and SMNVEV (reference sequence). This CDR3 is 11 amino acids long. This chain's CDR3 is CASSFGHEQYF. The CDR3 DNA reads TGTGCCAGCAGTTTTGGCCACGAGCAGTACTTC.

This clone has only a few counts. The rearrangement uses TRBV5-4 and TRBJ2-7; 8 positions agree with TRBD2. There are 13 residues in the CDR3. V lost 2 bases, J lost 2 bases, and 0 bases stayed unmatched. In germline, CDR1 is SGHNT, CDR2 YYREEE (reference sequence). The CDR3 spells CASSFGRAYEQYF. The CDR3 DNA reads TGTGCCAGCAGCTTCGGGAGGGCCTACGAGCAGTACTTC.

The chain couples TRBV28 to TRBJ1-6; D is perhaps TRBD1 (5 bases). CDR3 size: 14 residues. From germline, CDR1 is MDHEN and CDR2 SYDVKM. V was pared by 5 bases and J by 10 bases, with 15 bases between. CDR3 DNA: TGTGCCAGCAGTAGACGGGGGACGGAATCACCCCTCCACTTT. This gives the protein CASSRRGTESPLHF.

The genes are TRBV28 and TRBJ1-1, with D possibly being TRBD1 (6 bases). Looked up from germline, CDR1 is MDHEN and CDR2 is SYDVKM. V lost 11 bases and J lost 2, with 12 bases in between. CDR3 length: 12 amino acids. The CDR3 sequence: CAGAGDNTEAFF. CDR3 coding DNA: TGTGCCGGAGCAGGGGATAACACTGAAGCTTTCTTT.

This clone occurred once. The CDR3 loop reads CATSERSGRYNEQFF. CDR3 coding DNA: TGTGCCACCAGCGAGAGGAGCGGGAGATATAATGAGCAGTTCTTC. The V call is TRBV15, the J call TRBJ2-1, with 8 bases lining up with TRBD2. CDR3 size: 15 residues. V dropped 5 bases and J dropped 7; count of bases not matched to a gene: 10. Germline V gene sequence: CDR1 LNHNV, CDR2 YYDKDF (reference sequence).

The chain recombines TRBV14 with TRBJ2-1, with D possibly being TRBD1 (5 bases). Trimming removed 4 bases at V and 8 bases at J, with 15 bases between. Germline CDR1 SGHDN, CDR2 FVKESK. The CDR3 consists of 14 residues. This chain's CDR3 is CASSPSGQLDEQFF. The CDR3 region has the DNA TGTGCCAGCAGCCCGTCTGGACAATTGGATGAGCAGTTCTTC.

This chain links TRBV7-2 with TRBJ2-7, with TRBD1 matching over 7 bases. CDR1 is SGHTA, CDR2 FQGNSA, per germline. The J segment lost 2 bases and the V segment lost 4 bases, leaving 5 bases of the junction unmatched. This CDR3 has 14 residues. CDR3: CASSWGTATYEQYF. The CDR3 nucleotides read TGTGCCAGCAGCTGGGGGACAGCTACCTACGAGCAGTACTTC.